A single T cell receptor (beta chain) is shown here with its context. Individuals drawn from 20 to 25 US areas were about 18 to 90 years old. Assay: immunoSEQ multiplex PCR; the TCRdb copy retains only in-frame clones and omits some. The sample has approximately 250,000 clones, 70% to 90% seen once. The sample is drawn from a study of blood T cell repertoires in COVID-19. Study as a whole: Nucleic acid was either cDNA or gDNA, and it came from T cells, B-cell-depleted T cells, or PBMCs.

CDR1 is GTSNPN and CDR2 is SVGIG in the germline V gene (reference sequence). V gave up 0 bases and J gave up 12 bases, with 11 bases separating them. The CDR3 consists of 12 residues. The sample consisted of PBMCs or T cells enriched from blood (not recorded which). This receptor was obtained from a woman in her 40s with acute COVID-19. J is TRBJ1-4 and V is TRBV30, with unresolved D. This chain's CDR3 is CAWSVYRLELFF. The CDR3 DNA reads TGTGCCTGGAGTGTATACCGGTTGGAACTGTTTTTT.